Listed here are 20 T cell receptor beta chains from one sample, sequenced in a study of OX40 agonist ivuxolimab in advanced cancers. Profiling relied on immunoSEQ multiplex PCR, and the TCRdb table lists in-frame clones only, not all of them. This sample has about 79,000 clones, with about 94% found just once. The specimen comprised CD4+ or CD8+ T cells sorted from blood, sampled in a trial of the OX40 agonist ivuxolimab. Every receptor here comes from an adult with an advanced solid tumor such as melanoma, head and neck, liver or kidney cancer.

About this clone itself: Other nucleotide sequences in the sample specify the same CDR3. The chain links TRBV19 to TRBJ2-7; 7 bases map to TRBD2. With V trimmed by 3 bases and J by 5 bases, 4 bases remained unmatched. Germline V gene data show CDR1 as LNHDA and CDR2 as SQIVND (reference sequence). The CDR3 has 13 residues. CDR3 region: CASSMGGGNEQYF. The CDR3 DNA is TGTGCCAGTAGTATGGGGGGAGGGAACGAGCAGTACTTC.

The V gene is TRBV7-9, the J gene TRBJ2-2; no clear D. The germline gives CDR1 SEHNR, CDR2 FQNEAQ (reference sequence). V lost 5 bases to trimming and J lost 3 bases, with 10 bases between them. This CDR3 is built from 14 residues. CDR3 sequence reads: CASSTRIYTGELFF. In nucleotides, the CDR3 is TGTGCCAGCAGCACGCGAATTTACACCGGGGAGCTGTTTTTT. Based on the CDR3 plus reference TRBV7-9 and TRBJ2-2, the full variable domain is DTGVSQNPRHKITKRGQNVTFRCDPISEHNRLYWYRQTLGQGPEFLTYFQNEAQLEKSRLLSDRFSAERPKGSFSTLEIQRTEQGDSAMYLCASSTRIYTGELFFGEGSRLTVL.

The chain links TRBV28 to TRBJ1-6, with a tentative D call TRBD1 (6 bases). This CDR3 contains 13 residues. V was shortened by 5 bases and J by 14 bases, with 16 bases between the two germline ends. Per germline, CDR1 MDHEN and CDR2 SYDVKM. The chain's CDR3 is CASSLEDSLTLHF. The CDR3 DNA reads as TGTGCCAGCAGTCTCGAGGACAGCCTCACCCTCCACTTT.

The CDR3 sequence is CASSQEASGRTGTGELFF. The CDR3 region has the DNA TGCGCCAGCAGCCAAGAAGCTAGCGGGAGGACGGGCACCGGGGAGCTGTTTTTT. The chain links TRBV4-3 to TRBJ2-2; TRBD2 aligns across 11 bases. V lost 0 bases, J lost 4 bases, and 7 bases stayed unmatched. CDR1 and CDR2 from the germline V gene are LGHNA and YSLEER. This CDR3 region has 18 residues.

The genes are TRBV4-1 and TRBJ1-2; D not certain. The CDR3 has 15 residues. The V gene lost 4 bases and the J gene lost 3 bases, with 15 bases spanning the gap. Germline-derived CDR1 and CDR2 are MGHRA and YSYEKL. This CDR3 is CASSLSAAFHYGYTF. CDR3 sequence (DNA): TGCGCCAGCAGCCTTTCGGCGGCATTTCACTATGGCTACACCTTC.

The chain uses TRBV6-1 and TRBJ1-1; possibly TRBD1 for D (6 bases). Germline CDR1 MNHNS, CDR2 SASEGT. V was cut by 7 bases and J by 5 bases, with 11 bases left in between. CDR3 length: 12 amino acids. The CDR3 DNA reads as TGTGCCAGCAAGACAGGAGTAACTGAAGCTTTCTTT. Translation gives CASKTGVTEAFF.

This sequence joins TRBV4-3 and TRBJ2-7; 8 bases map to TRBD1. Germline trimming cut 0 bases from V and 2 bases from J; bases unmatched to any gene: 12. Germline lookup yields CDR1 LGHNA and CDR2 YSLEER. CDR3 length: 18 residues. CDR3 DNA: TGCGCCAGCAGCCAAGATCGAGTCATGGAGACAGGGGCCTACGAGCAGTACTTC. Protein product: CASSQDRVMETGAYEQYF.

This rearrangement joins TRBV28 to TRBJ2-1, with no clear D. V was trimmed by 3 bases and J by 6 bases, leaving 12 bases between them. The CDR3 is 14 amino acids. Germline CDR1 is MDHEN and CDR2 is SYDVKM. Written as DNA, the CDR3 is TGTGCCAGCAGTTTGGTCCCTCCCTCCAATGAGCAGTTCTTC. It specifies CASSLVPPSNEQFF.

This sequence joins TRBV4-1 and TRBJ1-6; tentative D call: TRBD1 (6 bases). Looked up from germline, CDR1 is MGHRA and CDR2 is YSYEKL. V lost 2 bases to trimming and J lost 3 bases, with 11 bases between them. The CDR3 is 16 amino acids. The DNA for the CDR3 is TGCGCCAGCAGCCAAACCGCGACAGGCTATAATTCACCCCTCCACTTT. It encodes CASSQTATGYNSPLHF.

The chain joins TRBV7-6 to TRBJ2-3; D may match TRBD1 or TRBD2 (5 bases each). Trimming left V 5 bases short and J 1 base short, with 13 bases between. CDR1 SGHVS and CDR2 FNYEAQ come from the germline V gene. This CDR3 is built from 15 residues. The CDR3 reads CASSRGVGGTDTQYF. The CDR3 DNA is TGTGCCAGCAGCCGAGGGGTCGGAGGCACAGATACGCAGTATTTT. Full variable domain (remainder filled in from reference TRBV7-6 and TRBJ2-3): GAGVSQSPRYKVTKRGQDVALRCDPISGHVSLYWYRQALGQGPEFLTYFNYEAQQDKSGLPNDRFSAERPEGSISTLTIQRTEQRDSAMYRCASSRGVGGTDTQYFGPGTRLTVL.

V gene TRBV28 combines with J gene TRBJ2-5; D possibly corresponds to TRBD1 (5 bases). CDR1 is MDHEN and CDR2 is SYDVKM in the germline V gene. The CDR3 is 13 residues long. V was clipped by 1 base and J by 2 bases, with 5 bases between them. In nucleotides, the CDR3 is TGTGCCAGCAGTTTATCAGGGCAAGAGACCCAGTACTTC. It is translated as CASSLSGQETQYF.

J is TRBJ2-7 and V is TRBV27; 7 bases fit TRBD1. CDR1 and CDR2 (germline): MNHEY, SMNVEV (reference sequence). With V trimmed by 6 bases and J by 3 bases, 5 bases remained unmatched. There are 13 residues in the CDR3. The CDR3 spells CASSPQGYYEQYF. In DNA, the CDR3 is TGTGCCAGCAGCCCACAGGGGTACTACGAGCAGTACTTC.

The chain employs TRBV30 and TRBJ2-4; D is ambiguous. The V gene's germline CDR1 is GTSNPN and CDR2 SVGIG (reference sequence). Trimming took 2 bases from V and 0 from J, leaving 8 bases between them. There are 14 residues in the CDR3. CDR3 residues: CAWSWGLAKNIQYF. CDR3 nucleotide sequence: TGTGCCTGGAGTTGGGGATTAGCCAAAAACATTCAGTACTTC.

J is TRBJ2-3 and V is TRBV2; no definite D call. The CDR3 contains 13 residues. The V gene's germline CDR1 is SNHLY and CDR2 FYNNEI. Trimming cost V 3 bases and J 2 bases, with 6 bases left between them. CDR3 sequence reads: CASSEGDTDTQYF. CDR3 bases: TGTGCCAGCAGTGAGGGTGACACAGATACGCAGTATTTT.

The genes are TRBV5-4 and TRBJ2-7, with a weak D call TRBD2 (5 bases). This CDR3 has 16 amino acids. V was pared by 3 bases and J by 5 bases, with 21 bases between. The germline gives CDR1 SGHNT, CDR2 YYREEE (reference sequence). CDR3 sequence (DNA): TGTGCCAGCAGCTCCGGACTTTTATCCCTTCTCAACGAGCAGTACTTC. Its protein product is CASSSGLLSLLNEQYF. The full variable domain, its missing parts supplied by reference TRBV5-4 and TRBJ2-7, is ETGVTQSPTHLIKTRGQQVTLRCSSQSGHNTVSWYQQALGQGPQFIFQYYREEENGRGNFPPRFSGLQFPNYSSELNVNALELDDSALYLCASSSGLLSLLNEQYFGPGTRLTVT.

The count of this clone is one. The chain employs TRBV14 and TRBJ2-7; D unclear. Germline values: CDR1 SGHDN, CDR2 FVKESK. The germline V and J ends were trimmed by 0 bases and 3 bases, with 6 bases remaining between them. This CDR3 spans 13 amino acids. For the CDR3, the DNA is TGTGCCAGCAGCCAAGAGTGGCACTACGAGCAGTACTTC. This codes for CASSQEWHYEQYF.

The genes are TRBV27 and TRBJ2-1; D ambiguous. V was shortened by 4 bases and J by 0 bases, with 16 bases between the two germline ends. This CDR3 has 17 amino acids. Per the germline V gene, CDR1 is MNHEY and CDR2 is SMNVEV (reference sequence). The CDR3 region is CASSSTGGSPSYNEQFF. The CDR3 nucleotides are TGTGCCAGCAGTTCCACCGGCGGCTCCCCCTCCTACAATGAGCAGTTCTTC.

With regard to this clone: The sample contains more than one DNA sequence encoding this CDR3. The CDR3 spells CASSLSRGSYEQYF. CDR3 DNA: TGTGCCAGCAGTTTGTCACGGGGAAGCTACGAGCAGTACTTC. V and J are TRBV27 and TRBJ2-7, with D possibly being TRBD2 (5 bases). The CDR3 has 14 residues. Trimming took off 3 bases at V and 3 bases at J, with 12 bases between the two ends. Germline CDR1 and CDR2: MNHEY and SMNVEV (reference sequence).

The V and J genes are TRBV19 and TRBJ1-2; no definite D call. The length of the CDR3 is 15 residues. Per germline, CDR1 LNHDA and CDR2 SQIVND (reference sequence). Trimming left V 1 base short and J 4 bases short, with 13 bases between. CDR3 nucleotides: TGTGCCAGTAGTATAGTGGGGAATCCCGTCTATGGCTACACCTTC. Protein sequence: CASSIVGNPVYGYTF. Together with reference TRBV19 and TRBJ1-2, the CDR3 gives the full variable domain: DGGITQSPKYLFRKEGQNVTLSCEQNLNHDAMYWYRQDPGQGLRLIYYSQIVNDFQKGDIAEGYSVSREKKESFPLTVTSAQKNPTAFYLCASSIVGNPVYGYTFGSGTRLTVV.

CDR3 region: CASNPGVLRDYEQYF. The CDR3 region has the DNA TGTGCCAGCAACCCGGGGGTATTGAGGGACTACGAGCAGTACTTC. The chain employs TRBV6-6 and TRBJ2-7, with D possibly being TRBD2 (6 bases). Trimming took off 7 bases at V and 3 bases at J, with 19 bases between the two ends. Germline V gives CDR1 MNHNY, CDR2 SVGAGI (reference sequence). This CDR3 is built from 15 residues.